Shown below are 2 T cell receptor beta chains from a single sample sequenced in a study of T cells in tumors after PD-1 blockade. Method: immunoSEQ multiplex PCR; TCRdb's copy keeps in-frame clones and lacks some. The sample includes 20,000 or so clones, over 75% of them seen just once. The sample consisted of PBMCs, taken after anti-PD-1 therapy. These receptors came from a human donor with advanced basal cell or squamous cell carcinoma (not recorded which).

The V and J genes are TRBV2 and TRBJ1-1; 9 bases align to TRBD1. V dropped 5 bases and J dropped 4; count of bases not matched to a gene: 14. Germline CDR1 and CDR2: SNHLY and FYNNEI. This CDR3 is 17 amino acids long. CDR3 in amino acids: CASSYPRTGEMSTEAFF. In DNA form, the CDR3 reads TGTGCCAGCAGTTACCCTAGGACAGGGGAAATGAGCACTGAAGCTTTCTTT.

The chain carries TRBV7-2 and TRBJ2-7; 14 nucleotides agree with TRBD2. V was pared by 3 bases and J by 5 bases, with 6 bases of the junction left unmatched. The length of the CDR3 is 16 residues. CDR1 and CDR2 (germline): SGHTA, FQGNSA. The CDR3 nucleotides read TGTGCCAGCAGCTTGATGACTAGCGGGAGGGCCCACGAGCAGTACTTC. It codes for CASSLMTSGRAHEQYF.